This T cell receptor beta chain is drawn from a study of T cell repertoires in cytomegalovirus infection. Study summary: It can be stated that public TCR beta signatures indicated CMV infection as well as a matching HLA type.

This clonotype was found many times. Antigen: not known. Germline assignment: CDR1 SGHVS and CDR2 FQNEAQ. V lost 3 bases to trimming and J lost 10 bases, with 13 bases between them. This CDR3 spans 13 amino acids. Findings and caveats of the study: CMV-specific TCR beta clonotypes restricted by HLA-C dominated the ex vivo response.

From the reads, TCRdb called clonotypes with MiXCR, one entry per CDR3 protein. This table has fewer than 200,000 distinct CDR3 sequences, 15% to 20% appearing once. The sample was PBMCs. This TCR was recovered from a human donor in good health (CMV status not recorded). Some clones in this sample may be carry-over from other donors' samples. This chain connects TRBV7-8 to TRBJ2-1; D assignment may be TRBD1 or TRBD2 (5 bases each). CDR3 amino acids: CASSFSRWDEQFF. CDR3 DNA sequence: TGTGCCAGCAGCTTCTCGAGGTGGGACGAGCAGTTCTTC.